These 16 T cell receptor beta chains were all obtained from the same sample, sequenced in a study of regulatory T cells in long-lasting Graves disease. Sample time point: newly diagnosed GD, antithyroid drugs for less than 3 months. Preparation of the TCR library used RNA extracted from PBMCs. Arm-PCR with iRepertoire HTBI primers amplified the CDR3 regions for these TCR beta libraries. TCRdb used MiXCR to reprocess the multiplex PCR reads, holding one entry per CDR3 protein. Of 450,000 to 500,000 distinct CDR3 sequences in the sample, 15% to 20% are singletons; the top ten hold more than 9%. These data were also filed under a second study, of T cells in Graves' hyperthyroidism and ophthalmopathy.

The sequences come from peripheral blood mononuclear cells (PBMCs), collected at new diagnosis, from a patient treated with antithyroid drugs. These receptors were collected from a man aged 40-49 years with Graves disease.

This clonotype was detected many times. The rearrangement uses TRBV12-3 or TRBV12-4 and TRBJ1-6; D gene unclear. V was trimmed by 5 bases and J by 9 bases, leaving 8 bases between them. This CDR3 has 12 residues. Written as DNA, the CDR3 is TGTGCCAGCAGTAACATGGGTTCACCCCTCCACTTT. It encodes CASSNMGSPLHF.

This clonotype occurred a few times. The genes are TRBV5-1 and TRBJ2-5, with D perhaps matching TRBD2 (7 bases). CDR3 size: 14 residues. Germline V gene sequence: CDR1 SGHRS, CDR2 YFSETQ. Trimming removed 6 bases from V and 5 bases from J, with 17 bases in between. This chain's CDR3 is CASTSSGGGETQYF. For the CDR3, the DNA is TGCGCCAGCACCTCCTCGGGGGGCGGCGAGACCCAGTACTTC.

This clonotype was recorded many times. The V call is TRBV28, the J call TRBJ1-2, with D unresolved. V was shortened by 2 bases and J by 5 bases, with 9 bases between the two germline ends. Germline V CDR1 and CDR2: MDHEN, SYDVKM. This CDR3 is built from 13 residues. The CDR3 here is CASSLVPGYGYTF. CDR3 nucleotides: TGTGCCAGCAGTTTAGTCCCGGGGTATGGCTACACCTTC.

This clonotype was seen ten or more times. The chain is built from TRBV3-1 and TRBJ2-1; 9 bases agree with TRBD2. The CDR3 runs 16 residues. J was trimmed by 7 bases and V by 4 bases; bases with no gene match: 11. Germline V gene sequence: CDR1 LGHDT, CDR2 YNNKEL (reference sequence). The CDR3 region has the DNA TGTGCCAGCAGCCCACGATTAAGGCGGGAGGGTAATGAGCAGTTCTTC. Translation gives CASSPRLRREGNEQFF.

This clonotype was seen at least ten times. The V gene is TRBV20-1, the J gene TRBJ2-3; TRBD2 might be the D (6 bases). The CDR3 totals 13 residues. The germline V gene has CDR1 DFQATT and CDR2 SNEGSKA (reference sequence). Trimming shortened V by 3 bases and J by 5 bases, and 12 bases separated the two germline ends. CDR3 sequence (DNA): TGCAGTGCTAGTGTTGTGGGGGGAGATACGCAGTATTTT. Protein: CSASVVGGDTQYF.

This chain joins TRBV29-1 and TRBJ2-1; 15 bases line up with TRBD2. The germline V gene has CDR1 SQVTM and CDR2 ANQGSEA. The ends lost 4 bases at V and 10 bases at J; junction bases unmatched: 8. The CDR3 loop spans 15 amino acids. The DNA for the CDR3 is TGCAGCGTTGTATTAGGGACTAGCGGGAGGCCCGAGCAGTTCTTC. It encodes CSVVLGTSGRPEQFF.

This clonotype was picked up a small number of times. The chain links TRBV19 to TRBJ2-1; 7 nucleotides match TRBD2. Germline V gene sequence: CDR1 LNHDA, CDR2 SQIVND (reference sequence). V lost 11 bases and J lost 1; bases outside the gene matches: 5. The CDR3 length is 13 residues. CDR3 protein: CAGRETSYNEQFF. As DNA, the CDR3 is TGTGCCGGGCGGGAGACGTCCTACAATGAGCAGTTCTTC. The complete variable domain, with remaining parts taken from reference TRBV19 and TRBJ2-1, reads DGGITQSPKYLFRKEGQNVTLSCEQNLNHDAMYWYRQDPGQGLRLIYYSQIVNDFQKGDIAEGYSVSREKKESFPLTVTSAQKNPTAFYLCAGRETSYNEQFFGPGTRLTVL.

This clonotype was counted a single time. The chain joins TRBV28 to TRBJ2-2, with 8 bases fitting TRBD2. The CDR3 runs to 16 residues. V was clipped by 2 bases and J by 7 bases; unmatched bases: 9. Germline lookup yields CDR1 MDHEN and CDR2 SYDVKM. CDR3 in DNA: TGTGCCAGCAGTTTAGAACCAGCGGGAGTTCTCGGGGAGCTGTTTTTT. It encodes CASSLEPAGVLGELFF.

The chain employs TRBV19 and TRBJ2-7; TRBD2 matches 12 bases. Trimming took 7 bases from V and 4 from J; bases not matched to a gene: 14. CDR3 length: 17 residues. Germline V gene data show CDR1 as LNHDA and CDR2 as SQIVND (reference sequence). The CDR3 loop reads CASTWTSGEFRPYEQYF. The CDR3 coding sequence is TGTGCCAGTACCTGGACTAGCGGGGAGTTCAGACCTTACGAGCAGTACTTC.

This clonotype was picked up many times. This chain uses TRBV2 with TRBJ2-7, with 7 bases that match TRBD1. V lost 5 bases to trimming and J lost 1 base; unmatched junction nucleotides: 5. CDR1 is SNHLY, CDR2 FYNNEI, per germline. The CDR3 has 14 amino acids. CDR3 coding DNA: TGTGCCAGCAGTAAGGGGGCGGATTCCTACGAGCAGTACTTC. Encoded protein: CASSKGADSYEQYF.

This clonotype showed up many times. V and J are TRBV27 and TRBJ2-5; D ambiguous. The V end was cut by 6 bases, the J end by 3 bases, with 11 bases between. Germline CDR1 and CDR2: MNHEY and SMNVEV (reference sequence). This CDR3 comprises 13 residues. CDR3 DNA sequence: TGTGCCAGCAGATCCAGGACGGAAGAGACCCAGTACTTC. It codes for CASRSRTEETQYF.

This clonotype was counted at least ten times. The chain carries TRBV3-1 and TRBJ2-7, with 7 positions matching TRBD2. The CDR3 has 14 residues. The ends lost 6 bases at V and 2 bases at J; junction bases unmatched: 7. Germline-derived CDR1 and CDR2 are LGHDT and YNNKEL (reference sequence). CDR3 nucleotides: TGTGCCAGCAGTCCCGGGACTATAACCTACGAGCAGTACTTC. Amino acid sequence: CASSPGTITYEQYF.

This clonotype was detected a few times. The chain combines TRBV29-1 with TRBJ1-1; D is unresolved. With 6 bases removed from V and 0 bases from J, the gap between germline ends came to 14 bases. The CDR3 runs 14 residues. CDR1 and CDR2 (germline): SQVTM, ANQGSEA. The CDR3 bases are TGCAGCGTGATATTGGGGTCAGTGAACACTGAAGCTTTCTTT. Translation gives CSVILGSVNTEAFF.

The table lists this clonotype with many counts. This chain links TRBV28 with TRBJ2-3; weak D call: TRBD2 (6 bases). The CDR3 loop spans 17 amino acids. The germline gives CDR1 MDHEN, CDR2 SYDVKM. V gave up 5 bases and J gave up 2 bases, with 20 bases separating them. CDR3 protein: CASSPPPAGPSTDTQYF. The CDR3 bases are TGTGCCAGCAGTCCCCCACCCGCGGGACCCTCCACAGATACGCAGTATTTT.

On this clonotype itself: A far larger clone is just one base off, so this is likely a read error. The rearrangement joins TRBV28 to TRBJ2-3; TRBD2 might be the D (7 bases). The DNA end is more similar to TRBJ2-7, so the J call may be wrong. This CDR3 contains 15 residues. Germline values: CDR1 MDHEN, CDR2 SYDVKM. The DNA of the CDR3 is TGTGCCAGCAGCAGAGGGGGGGAATTCTACAATGAGCAGTACTTC. Protein sequence: CASSRGGEFYNEQYF.

This clonotype has a count of ten or more. The chain joins TRBV12-3 or TRBV12-4 to TRBJ2-7, with 9 bases matching TRBD2. J lost 3 bases, V lost 5 bases, and 5 bases had no gene match. This CDR3 contains 14 residues. CDR3 in DNA: TGTGCCAGCAGTGGGGGACTAGCCGGCTACGAGCAGTACTTC. This encodes CASSGGLAGYEQYF.